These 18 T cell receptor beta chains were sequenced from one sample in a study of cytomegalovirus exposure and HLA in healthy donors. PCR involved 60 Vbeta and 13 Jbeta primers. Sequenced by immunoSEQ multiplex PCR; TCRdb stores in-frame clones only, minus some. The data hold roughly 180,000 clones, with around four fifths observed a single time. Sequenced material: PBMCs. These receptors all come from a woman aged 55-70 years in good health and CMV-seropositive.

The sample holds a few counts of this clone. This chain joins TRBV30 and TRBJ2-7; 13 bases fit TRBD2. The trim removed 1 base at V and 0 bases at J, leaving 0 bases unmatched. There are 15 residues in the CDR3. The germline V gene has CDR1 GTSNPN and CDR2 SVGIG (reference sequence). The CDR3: CAWSGTSGSSYEQYF. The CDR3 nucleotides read TGTGCCTGGAGTGGGACTAGCGGGAGCTCCTACGAGCAGTACTTC.

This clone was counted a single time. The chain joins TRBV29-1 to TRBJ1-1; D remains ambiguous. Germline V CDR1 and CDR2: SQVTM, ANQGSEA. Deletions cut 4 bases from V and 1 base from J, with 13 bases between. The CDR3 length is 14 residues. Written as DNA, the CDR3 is TGCAGCGTTGCAGGTCTAGCAGGGAACACTGAAGCTTTCTTT. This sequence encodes CSVAGLAGNTEAFF.

The CDR3 is CASSQNRDEQYF. CDR3 DNA: TGTGCCAGCAGCCAAAACAGGGACGAGCAGTACTTC. The rearrangement joins TRBV7-8 to TRBJ2-7; tentatively, D is TRBD1 (6 bases). Between the trimmed V and J ends, which lost 5 bases and 5 bases, there was a span of 10 bases. CDR3 length: 12 amino acids. The germline V gene has CDR1 SGHVS and CDR2 FQNEAQ.

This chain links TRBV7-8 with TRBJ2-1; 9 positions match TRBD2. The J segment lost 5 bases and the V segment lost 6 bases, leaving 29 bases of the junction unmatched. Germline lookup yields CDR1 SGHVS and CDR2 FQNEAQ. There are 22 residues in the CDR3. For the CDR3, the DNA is TGTGCCAGCAGTACTACCCCCGGAAGAGAGAGGGTTAGCGGGGGACCTAACAATGAGCAGTTCTTC. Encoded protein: CASSTTPGRERVSGGPNNEQFF. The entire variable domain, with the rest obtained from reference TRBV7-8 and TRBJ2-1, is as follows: GAGVSQSPRYKVAKRGQDVALRCDPISGHVSLFWYQQALGQGPEFLTYFQNEAQLDKSGLPSDRFFAERPEGSVSTLKIQRTQQEDSAVYLCASSTTPGRERVSGGPNNEQFFGPGTRLTVL.

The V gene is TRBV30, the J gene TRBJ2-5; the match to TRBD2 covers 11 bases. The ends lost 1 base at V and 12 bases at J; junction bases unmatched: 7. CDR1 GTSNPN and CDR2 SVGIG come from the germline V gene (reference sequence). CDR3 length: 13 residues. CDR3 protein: CAWSGLAGTHKYF. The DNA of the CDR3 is TGTGCCTGGAGTGGACTAGCGGGGACCCACAAGTACTTC. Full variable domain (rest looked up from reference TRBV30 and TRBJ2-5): SQTIHQWPATLVQPVGSPLSLECTVEGTSNPNLYWYRQAAGRGLQLLFYSVGIGQISSEVPQNLSASRPQDRQFILSSKKLLLSDSGFYLCAWSGLAGTHKYFGPGTRLLVL.

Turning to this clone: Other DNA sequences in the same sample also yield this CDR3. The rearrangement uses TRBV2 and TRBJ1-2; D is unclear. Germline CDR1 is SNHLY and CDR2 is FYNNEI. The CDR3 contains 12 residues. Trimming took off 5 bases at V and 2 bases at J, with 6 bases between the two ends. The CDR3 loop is CASSRGNYGYTF. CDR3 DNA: TGTGCCAGCAGTCGGGGAAACTATGGCTACACCTTC. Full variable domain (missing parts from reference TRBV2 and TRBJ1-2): EPEVTQTPSHQVTQMGQEVILRCVPISNHLYFYWYRQILGQKVEFLVSFYNNEISEKSEIFDDQFSVERPDGSNFTLKIRSTKLEDSAMYFCASSRGNYGYTFGSGTRLTVV.

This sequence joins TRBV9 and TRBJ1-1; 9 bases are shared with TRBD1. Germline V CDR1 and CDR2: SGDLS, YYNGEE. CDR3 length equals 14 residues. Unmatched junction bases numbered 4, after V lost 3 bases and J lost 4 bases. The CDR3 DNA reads TGTGCCAGCAGCGCCGAACAGGGGGCCACTGAAGCTTTCTTT. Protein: CASSAEQGATEAFF.

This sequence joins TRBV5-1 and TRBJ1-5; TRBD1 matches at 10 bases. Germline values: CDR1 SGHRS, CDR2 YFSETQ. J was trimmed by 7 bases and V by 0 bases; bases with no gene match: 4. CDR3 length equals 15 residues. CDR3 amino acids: CASSLEGQGRQPQHF. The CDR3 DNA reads TGCGCCAGCAGCTTGGAGGGACAGGGGAGGCAGCCCCAGCATTTT.

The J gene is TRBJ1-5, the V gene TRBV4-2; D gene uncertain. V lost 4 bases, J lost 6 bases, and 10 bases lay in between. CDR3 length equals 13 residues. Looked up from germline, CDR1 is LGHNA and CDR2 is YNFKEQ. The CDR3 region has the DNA TGTGCCAGCAGCCCCGACATGGTTCAGCCCCAGCATTTT. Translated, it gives CASSPDMVQPQHF.

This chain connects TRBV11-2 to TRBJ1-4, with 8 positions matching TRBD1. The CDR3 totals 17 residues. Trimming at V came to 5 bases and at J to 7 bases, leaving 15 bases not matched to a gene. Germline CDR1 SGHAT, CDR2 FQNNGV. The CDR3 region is CASSQGTGSMGSEKLFF. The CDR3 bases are TGTGCCAGCAGCCAAGGGACAGGCAGCATGGGGAGTGAAAAACTGTTTTTT.

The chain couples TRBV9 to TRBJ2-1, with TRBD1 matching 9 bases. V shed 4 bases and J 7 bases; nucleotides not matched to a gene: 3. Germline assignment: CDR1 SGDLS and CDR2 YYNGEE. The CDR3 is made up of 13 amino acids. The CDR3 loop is CASSPGTGNEQFF. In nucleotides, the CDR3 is TGTGCCAGCAGCCCAGGGACAGGGAATGAGCAGTTCTTC.

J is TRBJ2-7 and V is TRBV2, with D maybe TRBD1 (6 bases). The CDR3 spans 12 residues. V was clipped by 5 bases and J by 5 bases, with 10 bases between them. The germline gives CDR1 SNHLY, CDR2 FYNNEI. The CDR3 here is CASSKQGHEQYF. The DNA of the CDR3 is TGTGCCAGCAGTAAACAGGGTCACGAGCAGTACTTC.

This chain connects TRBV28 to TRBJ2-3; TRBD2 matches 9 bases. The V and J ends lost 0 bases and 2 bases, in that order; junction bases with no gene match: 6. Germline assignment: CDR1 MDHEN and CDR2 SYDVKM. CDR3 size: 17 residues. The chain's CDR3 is CASSLWSSGGHTDTQYF. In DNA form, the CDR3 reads TGTGCCAGCAGTTTATGGAGTAGCGGGGGCCACACAGATACGCAGTATTTT.

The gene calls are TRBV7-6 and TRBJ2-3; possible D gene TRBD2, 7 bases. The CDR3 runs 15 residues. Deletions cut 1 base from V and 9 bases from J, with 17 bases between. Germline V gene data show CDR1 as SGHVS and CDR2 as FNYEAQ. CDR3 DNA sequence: TGTGCCAGCAGCTTAGACGGGGGGCCACTGGGGACGCAGTATTTT. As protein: CASSLDGGPLGTQYF.

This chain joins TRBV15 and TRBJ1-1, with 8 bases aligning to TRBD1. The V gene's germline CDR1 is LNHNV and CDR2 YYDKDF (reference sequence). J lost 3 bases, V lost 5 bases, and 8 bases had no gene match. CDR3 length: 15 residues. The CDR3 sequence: CATSVRTGSDTEAFF. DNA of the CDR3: TGTGCCACCAGCGTGCGGACAGGGTCGGACACTGAAGCTTTCTTT.

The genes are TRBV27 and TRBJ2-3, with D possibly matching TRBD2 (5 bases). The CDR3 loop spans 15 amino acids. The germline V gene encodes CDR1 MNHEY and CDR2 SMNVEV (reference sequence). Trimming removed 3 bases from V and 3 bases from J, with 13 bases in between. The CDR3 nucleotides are TGTGCCAGCAGTTTCACGGGAAAGGTAACAGATACGCAGTATTTT. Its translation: CASSFTGKVTDTQYF.

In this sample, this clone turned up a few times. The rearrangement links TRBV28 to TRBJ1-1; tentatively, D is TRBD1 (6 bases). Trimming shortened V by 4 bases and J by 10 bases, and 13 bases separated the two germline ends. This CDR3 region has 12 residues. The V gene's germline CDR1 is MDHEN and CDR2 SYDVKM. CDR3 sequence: CASSSTGRRAFF. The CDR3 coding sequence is TGTGCCAGCAGTTCCACAGGGCGTCGAGCTTTCTTT.

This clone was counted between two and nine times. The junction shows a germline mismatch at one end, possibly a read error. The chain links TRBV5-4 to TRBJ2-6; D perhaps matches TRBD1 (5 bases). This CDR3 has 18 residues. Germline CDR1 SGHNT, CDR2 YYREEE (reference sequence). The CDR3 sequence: CASSLESGRASGANGLTF. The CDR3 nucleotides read TGTGCCAGCAGCTTGGAGTCAGGACGGGCCTCTGGGGCCAACGGCCTGACTTTC.